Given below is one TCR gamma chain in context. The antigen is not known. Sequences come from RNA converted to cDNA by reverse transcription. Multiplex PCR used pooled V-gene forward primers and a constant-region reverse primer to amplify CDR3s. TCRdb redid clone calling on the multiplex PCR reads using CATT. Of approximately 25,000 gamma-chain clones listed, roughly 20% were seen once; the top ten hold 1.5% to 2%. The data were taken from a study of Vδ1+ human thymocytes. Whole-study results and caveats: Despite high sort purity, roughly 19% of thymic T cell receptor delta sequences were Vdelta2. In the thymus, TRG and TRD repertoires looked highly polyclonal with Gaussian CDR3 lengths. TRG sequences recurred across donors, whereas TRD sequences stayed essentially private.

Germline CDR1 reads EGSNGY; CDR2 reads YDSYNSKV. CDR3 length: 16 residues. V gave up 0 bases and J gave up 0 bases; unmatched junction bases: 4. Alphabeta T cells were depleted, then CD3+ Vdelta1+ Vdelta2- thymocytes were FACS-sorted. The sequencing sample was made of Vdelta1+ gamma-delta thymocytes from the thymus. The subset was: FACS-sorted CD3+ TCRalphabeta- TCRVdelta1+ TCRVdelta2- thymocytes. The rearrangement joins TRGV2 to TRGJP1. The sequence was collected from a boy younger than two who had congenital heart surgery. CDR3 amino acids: CATWDGQHTTGWFKIF. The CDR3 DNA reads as TGTGCCACCTGGGACGGGCAACATACCACTGGTTGGTTCAAGATATTT.